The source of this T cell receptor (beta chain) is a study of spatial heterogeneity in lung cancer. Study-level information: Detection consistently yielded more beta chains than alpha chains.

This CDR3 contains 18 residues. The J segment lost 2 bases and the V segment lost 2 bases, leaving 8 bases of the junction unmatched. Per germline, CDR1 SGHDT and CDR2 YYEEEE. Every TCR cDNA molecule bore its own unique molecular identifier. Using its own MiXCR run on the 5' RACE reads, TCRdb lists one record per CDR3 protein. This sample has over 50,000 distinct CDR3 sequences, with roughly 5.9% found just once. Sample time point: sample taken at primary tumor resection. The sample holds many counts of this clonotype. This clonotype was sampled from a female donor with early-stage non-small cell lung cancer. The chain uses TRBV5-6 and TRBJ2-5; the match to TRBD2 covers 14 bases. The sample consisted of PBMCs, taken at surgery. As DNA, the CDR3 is TGTGCCAGCAGCTTTCCGGGACTAGCGGGAGTGTCGCAAGAGACCCAGTACTTC. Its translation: CASSFPGLAGVSQETQYF.